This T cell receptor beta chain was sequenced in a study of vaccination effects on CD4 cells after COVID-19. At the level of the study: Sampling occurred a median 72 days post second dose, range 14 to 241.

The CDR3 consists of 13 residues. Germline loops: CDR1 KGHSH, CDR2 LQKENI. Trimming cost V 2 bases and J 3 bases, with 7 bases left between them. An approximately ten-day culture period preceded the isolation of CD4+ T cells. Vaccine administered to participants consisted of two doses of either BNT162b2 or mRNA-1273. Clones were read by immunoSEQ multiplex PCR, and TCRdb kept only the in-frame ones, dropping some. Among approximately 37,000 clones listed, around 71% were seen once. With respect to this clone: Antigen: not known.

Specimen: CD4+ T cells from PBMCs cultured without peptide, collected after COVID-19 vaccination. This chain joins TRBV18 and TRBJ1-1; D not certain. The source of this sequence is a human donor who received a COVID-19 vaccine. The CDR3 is CASSPGRDTEAFF. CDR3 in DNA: TGTGCCAGCTCACCAGGGAGAGACACTGAAGCTTTCTTT. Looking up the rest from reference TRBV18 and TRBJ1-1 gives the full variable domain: NAGVMQNPRHLVRRRGQEARLRCSPMKGHSHVYWYRQLPEEGLKFMVYLQKENIIDESGMPKERFSAEFPKEGPSILRIQQVVRGDSAAYFCASSPGRDTEAFFGQGTRLTVV.